These T cell receptor beta chains were read from a single sample in a study of beta chain features in type 1 diabetes. This table comes from immunoSEQ multiplex PCR, and its TCRdb copy is limited to in-frame clones, with some not included. The sample lists about 340,000 clones, roughly 12% seen once, with roughly 0.016% in the top ten. The sequenced sample consisted of naive CD4+ T cells from blood. These receptor sequences come from a woman younger than 30 with type 1 diabetes. CDR3s include the opening cysteine and the closing phenylalanine or tryptophan. D genes are given only for firm matches. Some rows mark clone size as missing; the rest say once, few, many or name a class of expanded clone.

clone size	D gene	V gene	J gene	CDR3 protein	CDR3 DNA
NA	TRBD1	TRBV18	TRBJ1-4	CASSLGQIATNEKLFF	TGTGCCAGCTCACTGGGACAGATCGCAACTAATGAAAAACTGTTTTTT
few	NA	TRBV19	TRBJ2-2	CASRKSLANTGELFF	TGTGCCAGTAGAAAGAGTTTGGCGAACACCGGGGAGCTGTTTTTT
NA	NA	TRBV2	TRBJ1-1	CASTAGAVGTEAFF	TGTGCCAGCACAGCAGGGGCGGTCGGCACTGAAGCTTTCTTT
NA	NA	TRBV29-1	TRBJ1-1	CSVVGGPGFGVTEAFF	TGCAGCGTTGTGGGGGGGCCGGGGTTCGGAGTCACTGAAGCTTTCTTT
few	NA	TRBV7-2	TRBJ1-2	CASSFSTSYGYTF	TGTGCCAGCAGCTTCTCGACAAGCTATGGCTACACCTTC
NA	NA	TRBV7-2	TRBJ1-5	CASSLVSGTSNQPQHF	TGTGCCAGCAGCTTAGTTTCGGGGACATCCAATCAGCCCCAGCATTTT
NA	NA	TRBV5-1	TRBJ1-1	CASSLEGGGMNTEAFF	TGCGCCAGCAGCTTGGAGGGGGGGGGCATGAACACTGAAGCTTTCTTT
NA	NA	TRBV29-1	TRBJ1-5	CSVGGEQPQHF	TGCAGCGTTGGGGGAGAGCAGCCCCAGCATTTT
NA	NA	TRBV29-1	TRBJ2-3	CSVAIGGTDTQYF	TGCAGCGTGGCAATCGGGGGCACAGATACGCAGTATTTT
many	TRBD1	TRBV29-1	TRBJ2-1	CSAEQGAGNEQFF	TGCAGCGCAGAACAGGGGGCGGGCAATGAGCAGTTCTTC
few	NA	TRBV5-1	TRBJ1-2	CASSLVTGHGYTF	TGCGCCAGCAGCTTGGTAACAGGACATGGCTACACCTTC
few	NA	TRBV7-9	TRBJ1-1	CASSLRTAENTEAFF	TGTGCCAGCAGCTTGAGGACAGCCGAGAACACTGAAGCTTTCTTT
few	NA	TRBV27	TRBJ1-5	CASSRRGIRNQPQHF	TGTGCCAGCAGCCGACGGGGTATTCGCAATCAGCCCCAGCATTTT
NA	NA	TRBV13	TRBJ1-3	CASSLDGRGSGNTIYF	TGTGCCAGCAGCTTAGATGGCAGGGGCTCTGGAAACACCATATATTTT
NA	TRBD2	TRBV11-2	TRBJ2-1	CASSFIAGGISSYNEQFF	TGTGCCAGCAGCTTTATTGCGGGAGGGATAAGCTCCTACAATGAGCAGTTCTTC
NA	TRBD1	TRBV2	TRBJ1-2	CASSSTGTGPYGYTF	TGTGCCAGCAGTTCTACCGGGACAGGCCCCTATGGCTACACCTTC
once	NA	TRBV10-1	TRBJ2-5	CASGPDMETQYF	TGCGCCAGCGGTCCGGACATGGAGACCCAGTACTTC
NA	NA	TRBV4-3	TRBJ1-5	CASSQDSHQPQHF	TGCGCCAGCAGCCAAGACAGTCATCAGCCCCAGCATTTT
many	NA	TRBV29-1	TRBJ2-4	CSVGTAGNIQYF	TGCAGCGTCGGGACTGCCGGCAACATTCAGTACTTC
NA	TRBD2	TRBV29-1	TRBJ2-1	CSVESGGGYNEQFF	TGCAGCGTTGAATCGGGGGGGGGCTACAATGAGCAGTTCTTC
few	NA	TRBV6-6	TRBJ2-5	CASSRSLIETQYF	TGTGCCAGCAGTCGGTCATTAATAGAGACCCAGTACTTC
few	TRBD1	TRBV29-1	TRBJ2-5	CSVHNRGETQYF	TGCAGCGTACACAACAGGGGAGAGACCCAGTACTTC
NA	NA	TRBV19	TRBJ2-7	CASSRGHYEQYF	TGTGCCAGTAGCAGGGGCCACTACGAGCAGTACTTC
NA	NA	TRBV7-2	TRBJ1-2	CASSGGVNYGYTF	TGTGCCAGCAGCGGCGGGGTTAACTATGGCTACACCTTC
few	NA	TRBV7-2	TRBJ2-3	CASSPLKGGMGTQYF	TGTGCCAGCAGCCCCTTGAAGGGAGGAATGGGTACGCAGTATTTT
few	NA	TRBV30	TRBJ2-5	CAWSVGVETQYF	TGTGCCTGGAGTGTAGGGGTGGAGACCCAGTACTTC
few	NA	TRBV5-1	TRBJ2-5	CASSLGGRGETQYF	TGCGCCAGCAGCTTGGGAGGCCGTGGAGAGACCCAGTACTTC
NA	NA	TRBV5-1	TRBJ2-6	CASTPLDREGQVLTF	TGCGCCAGCACACCCCTGGACAGGGAGGGGCAGGTCCTGACTTTC
few	TRBD1	TRBV6-5	TRBJ2-1	CASNRGDEQFF	TGTGCCAGCAACAGGGGCGATGAGCAGTTCTTC
NA	TRBD1	TRBV9	TRBJ2-2	CASSVGEGAVFGELFF	TGTGCCAGCAGCGTAGGTGAGGGGGCGGTTTTCGGGGAGCTGTTTTTT
few	NA	TRBV5-4	TRBJ1-2	CASSLVATMGYTF	TGTGCCAGCAGCTTGGTGGCCACCATGGGCTACACCTTC
few	TRBD1	TRBV18	TRBJ1-1	CASSPWTGANTEAFF	TGTGCCAGCTCACCGTGGACAGGGGCAAACACTGAAGCTTTCTTT
few	NA	TRBV5-1	TRBJ1-4	CASSLGATTNEKLFF	TGCGCCAGCAGCTTAGGGGCCACAACTAATGAAAAACTGTTTTTT
NA	TRBD1	TRBV30	TRBJ1-1	CAWDRAKFGTEAFF	TGTGCCTGGGACAGGGCGAAGTTCGGCACTGAAGCTTTCTTT
once	NA	TRBV2	TRBJ1-1	CATRTEMNTEAFF	TGTGCCACTAGGACAGAAATGAACACTGAAGCTTTCTTT
NA	NA	TRBV19	TRBJ1-4	CASSISPTNEKLFF	TGTGCCAGTAGTATTTCTCCAACTAATGAAAAACTGTTTTTT
NA	NA	TRBV11-2	TRBJ2-4	CASRRIAKNIQYF	TGTGCCAGCAGGAGAATAGCCAAAAACATTCAGTACTTC
few	TRBD1	TRBV28	TRBJ2-1	CASLDRVYNEQFF	TGTGCCAGCCTGGACAGGGTATACAATGAGCAGTTCTTC